Listed here are 11 T cell receptor beta chains from one sample, sequenced in a study of vaccination and CD4 T cells after COVID-19. No antigens are known for them. Indicated treatment: approximately 10-day PBMC culture with coronavirus spike peptide pools or control peptides (ViraFEST assay). With the Oncomine TCR Beta short-read assay, DNA from cultured CD4+ T cells was sequenced. In TCRdb, the PCR reads were re-called with MiXCR into one record per CDR3 protein. This table holds more than 15,000 distinct CDR3 sequences, over 45% found once. The sequenced material came from cultured CD4+ T cells from blood. The receptors stem from a human donor with COVID-19.

This chain uses TRBV11-2 with TRBJ2-5; maybe TRBD1 (6 bases). The germline V and J ends were trimmed by 8 bases and 5 bases, with 15 bases remaining between them. Germline V gives CDR1 SGHAT, CDR2 FQNNGV. The CDR3 sequence is 13 residues long. CDR3 bases: TGTGCCAGCGGCAGGGGAAGTGGGGAGACCCAGTACTTC. The encoded protein is CASGRGSGETQYF.

This clonotype was seen only a few times. The CDR3 loop is CSASSTGTAQETQYF. The CDR3 DNA is TGCAGTGCCAGTTCGACCGGGACAGCACAAGAGACCCAGTACTTC. The J gene is TRBJ2-5, the V gene TRBV20-1, with 7 nucleotides matching TRBD1. The CDR3 is 15 residues long. CDR1 and CDR2 from the germline V gene are DFQATT and SNEGSKA (reference sequence). Trimming at V came to 6 bases and at J to 2 bases, leaving 12 bases not matched to a gene.

This clonotype was detected only a few times. The rearrangement joins TRBV20-1 to TRBJ1-5; the D gene is possibly TRBD1 (5 bases). Germline lookup yields CDR1 DFQATT and CDR2 SNEGSKA (reference sequence). V was cut by 2 bases and J by 2 bases, with 10 bases left in between. The length of the CDR3 is 14 residues. The CDR3 DNA reads TGCAGTGCTAGAAGAGGGGTCCGCAATCAGCCCCAGCATTTT. Its protein product is CSARRGVRNQPQHF.

This rearrangement joins TRBV4-1 to TRBJ2-1; 11 bases align to TRBD2. The CDR3 consists of 21 residues. Looked up from germline, CDR1 is MGHRA and CDR2 is YSYEKL. After removal of 0 bases from V and 7 bases from J, the junction contained 20 bases not matched to a gene. CDR3 nucleotides: TGCGCCAGCAGCCAAGACCTTTTCGGCTTAGCGGGGGGGCGATCTGGGAATGAGCAGTTCTTC. This translates into CASSQDLFGLAGGRSGNEQFF.

This clonotype was recorded a few times. CDR3 region: CASSRDFSNQPQHF. CDR3 sequence (DNA): TGTGCCAGCAGTCGGGACTTTAGCAATCAGCCCCAGCATTTT. The V gene is TRBV6-1, the J gene TRBJ1-5; perhaps TRBD1 as D (5 bases). Germline V gene data show CDR1 as MNHNS and CDR2 as SASEGT. CDR3 size: 14 residues. The V end lost 5 bases, the J end lost 0 bases, and 8 bases lay between the germline ends.

The chain combines TRBV7-2 with TRBJ1-5; D unresolved. Per germline, CDR1 SGHTA and CDR2 FQGNSA. This CDR3 is 13 amino acids long. Trimming stripped 1 base from V and 6 bases from J, with 7 bases between. The chain's CDR3 is CASSLDAGQPQHF. DNA of the CDR3: TGTGCCAGCAGCTTAGATGCGGGTCAGCCCCAGCATTTT.

The chain employs TRBV7-2 and TRBJ2-1; no firm D call. Trimming took 5 bases from V and 2 from J, leaving 13 bases between them. Germline lookup yields CDR1 SGHTA and CDR2 FQGNSA. The CDR3 is made up of 15 amino acids. CDR3 in amino acids: CASSPPRGPYNEQFF. The CDR3 DNA reads as TGTGCCAGCAGCCCGCCCCGCGGCCCCTACAATGAGCAGTTCTTC. Full variable domain (rest looked up from reference TRBV7-2 and TRBJ2-1): GAGVSQSPSNKVTEKGKDVELRCDPISGHTALYWYRQSLGQGLEFLIYFQGNSAPDKSGLPSDRFSAERTGGSVSTLTIQRTQQEDSAVYLCASSPPRGPYNEQFFGPGTRLTVL.

The rearrangement joins TRBV6-1 to TRBJ1-1; 7 bases match TRBD1. CDR1 and CDR2 from the germline V gene are MNHNS and SASEGT. Trimming at V came to 7 bases and at J to 7 bases, leaving 6 bases not matched to a gene. The CDR3 is 12 residues long. The CDR3 DNA is TGTGCCAGCAACCGGGACAGTTTTGAAGCTTTCTTT. Protein product: CASNRDSFEAFF.

This clonotype occurred a few times. This sequence joins TRBV7-2 and TRBJ2-5; D perhaps matches TRBD2 (7 bases). The CDR3 is made up of 14 amino acids. Between the trimmed V and J ends, which lost 6 bases and 7 bases, there was a span of 18 bases. Germline lookup yields CDR1 SGHTA and CDR2 FQGNSA. CDR3: CASSGGGSVPTQYF. The CDR3 DNA sequence: TGTGCCAGCAGTGGCGGGGGCTCTGTGCCGACCCAGTACTTC.

This sequence joins TRBV2 and TRBJ1-2; D remains unclear. Germline V gives CDR1 SNHLY, CDR2 FYNNEI. The CDR3 runs to 12 residues. The V end was cut by 8 bases, the J end by 5 bases, with 12 bases between. The CDR3, as DNA: TGTGCCAGCTGGGCCGGACGTTATGGCTACACCTTC. It codes for CASWAGRYGYTF.

The V call is TRBV28, the J call TRBJ2-2, with D perhaps matching TRBD1 (6 bases). Germline-derived CDR1 and CDR2 are MDHEN and SYDVKM. There are 14 residues in the CDR3. Deletions cut 6 bases from V and 5 bases from J, with 13 bases between. The CDR3: CASRGGGGTGELFF. Here the CDR3 DNA reads TGTGCCAGCAGAGGTGGGGGCGGGACCGGGGAGCTGTTTTTT.